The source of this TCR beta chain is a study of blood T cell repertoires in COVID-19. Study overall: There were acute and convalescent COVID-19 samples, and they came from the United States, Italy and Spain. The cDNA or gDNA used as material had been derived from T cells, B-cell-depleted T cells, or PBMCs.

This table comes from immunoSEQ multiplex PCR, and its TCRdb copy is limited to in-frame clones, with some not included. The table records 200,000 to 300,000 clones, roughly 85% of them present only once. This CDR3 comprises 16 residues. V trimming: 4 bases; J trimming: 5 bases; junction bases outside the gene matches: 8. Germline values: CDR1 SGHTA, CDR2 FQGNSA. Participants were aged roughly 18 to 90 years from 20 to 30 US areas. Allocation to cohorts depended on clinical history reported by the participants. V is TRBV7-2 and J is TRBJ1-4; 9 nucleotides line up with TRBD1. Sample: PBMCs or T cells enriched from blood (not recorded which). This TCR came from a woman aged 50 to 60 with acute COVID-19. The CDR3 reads CASSSRVDRGNEKLFF. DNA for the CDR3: TGTGCCAGCAGCTCGCGGGTAGACAGGGGGAATGAAAAACTGTTTTTT.